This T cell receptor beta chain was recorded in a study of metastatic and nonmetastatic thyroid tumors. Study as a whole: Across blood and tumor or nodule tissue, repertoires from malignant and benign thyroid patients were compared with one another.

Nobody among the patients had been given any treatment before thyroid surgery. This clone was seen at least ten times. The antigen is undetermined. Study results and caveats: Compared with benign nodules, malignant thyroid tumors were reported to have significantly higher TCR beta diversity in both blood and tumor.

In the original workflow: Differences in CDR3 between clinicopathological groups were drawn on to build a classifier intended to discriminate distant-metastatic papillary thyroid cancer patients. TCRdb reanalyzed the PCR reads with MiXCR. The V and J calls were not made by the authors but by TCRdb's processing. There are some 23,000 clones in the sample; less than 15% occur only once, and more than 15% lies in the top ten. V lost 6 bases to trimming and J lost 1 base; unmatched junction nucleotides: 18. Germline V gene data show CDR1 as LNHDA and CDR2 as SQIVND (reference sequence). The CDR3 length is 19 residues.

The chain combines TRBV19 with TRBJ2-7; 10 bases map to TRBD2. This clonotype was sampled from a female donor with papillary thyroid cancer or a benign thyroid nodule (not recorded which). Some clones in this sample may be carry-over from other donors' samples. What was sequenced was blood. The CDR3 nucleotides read TGTGCCAGTAGCACCGGGGAGACGCGGGATAGCGGGAGGTCCTACGAGCAGTACTTC. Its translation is CASSTGETRDSGRSYEQYF.